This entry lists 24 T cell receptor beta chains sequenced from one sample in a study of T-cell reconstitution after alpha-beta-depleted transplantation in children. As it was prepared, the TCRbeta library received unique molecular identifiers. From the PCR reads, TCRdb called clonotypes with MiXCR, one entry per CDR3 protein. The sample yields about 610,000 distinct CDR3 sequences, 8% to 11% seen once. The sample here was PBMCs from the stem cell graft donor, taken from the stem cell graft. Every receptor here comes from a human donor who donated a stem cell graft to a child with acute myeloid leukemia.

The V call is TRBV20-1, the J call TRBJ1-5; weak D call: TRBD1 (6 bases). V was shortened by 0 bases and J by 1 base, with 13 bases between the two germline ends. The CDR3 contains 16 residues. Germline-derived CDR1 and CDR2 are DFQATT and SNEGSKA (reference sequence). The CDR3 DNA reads TGCAGTGCTAGAGATTTAAGGACAGTGAGCAATCAGCCCCAGCATTTT. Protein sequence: CSARDLRTVSNQPQHF.

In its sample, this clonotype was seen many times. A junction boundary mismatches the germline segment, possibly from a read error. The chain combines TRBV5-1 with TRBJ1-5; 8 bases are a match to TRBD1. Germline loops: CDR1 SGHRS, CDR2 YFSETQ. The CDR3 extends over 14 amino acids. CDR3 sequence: CASSFGQGNQPQHF. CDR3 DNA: TGTGCCAGCAGCTTCGGACAGGGTAATCAGCCCCAGCATTTT.

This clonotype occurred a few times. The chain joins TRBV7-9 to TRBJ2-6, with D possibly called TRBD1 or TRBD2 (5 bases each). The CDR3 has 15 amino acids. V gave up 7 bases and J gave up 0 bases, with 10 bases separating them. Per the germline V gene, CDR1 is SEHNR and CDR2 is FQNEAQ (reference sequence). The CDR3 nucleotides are TGTGCCAGCAAGAAGGGGAGCTCTGGGGCCAACGTCCTGACTTTC. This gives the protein CASKKGSSGANVLTF.

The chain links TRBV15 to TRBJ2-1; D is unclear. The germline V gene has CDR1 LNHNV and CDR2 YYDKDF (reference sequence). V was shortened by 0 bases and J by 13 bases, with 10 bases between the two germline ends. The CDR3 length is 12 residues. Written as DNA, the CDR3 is TGTGCCACCAGCAGAGATATAGGTCCCCAGTTCTTC. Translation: CATSRDIGPQFF.

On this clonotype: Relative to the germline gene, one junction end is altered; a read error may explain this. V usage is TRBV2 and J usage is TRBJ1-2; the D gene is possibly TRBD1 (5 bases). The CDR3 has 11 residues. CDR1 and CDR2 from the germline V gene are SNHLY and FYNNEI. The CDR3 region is CASREEGRYTF. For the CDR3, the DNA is TGTGCCAGCAGGGAAGAGGGGCGCTACACCTTC.

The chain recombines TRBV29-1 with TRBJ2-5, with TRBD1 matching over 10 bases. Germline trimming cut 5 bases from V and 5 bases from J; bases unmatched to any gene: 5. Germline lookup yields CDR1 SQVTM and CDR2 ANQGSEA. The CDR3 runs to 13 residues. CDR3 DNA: TGCAGCGTTAGGGGACAGGGGCAGGAGACCCAGTACTTC. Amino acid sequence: CSVRGQGQETQYF.

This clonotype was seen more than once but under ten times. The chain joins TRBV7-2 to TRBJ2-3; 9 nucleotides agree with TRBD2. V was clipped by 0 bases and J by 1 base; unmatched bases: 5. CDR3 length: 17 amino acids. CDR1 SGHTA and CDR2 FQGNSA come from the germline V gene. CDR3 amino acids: CASSLAPSGIGTDTQYF. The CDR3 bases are TGTGCCAGCAGCTTAGCCCCTAGCGGGATAGGCACAGATACGCAGTATTTT.

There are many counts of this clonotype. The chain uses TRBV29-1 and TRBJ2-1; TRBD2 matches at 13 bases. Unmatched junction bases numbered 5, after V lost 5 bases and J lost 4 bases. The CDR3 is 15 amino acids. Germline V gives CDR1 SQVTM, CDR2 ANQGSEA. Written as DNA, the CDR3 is TGCAGCGTTCAAGGGGGACTAGCGGGGTACAATGAGCAGTTCTTC. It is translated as CSVQGGLAGYNEQFF.

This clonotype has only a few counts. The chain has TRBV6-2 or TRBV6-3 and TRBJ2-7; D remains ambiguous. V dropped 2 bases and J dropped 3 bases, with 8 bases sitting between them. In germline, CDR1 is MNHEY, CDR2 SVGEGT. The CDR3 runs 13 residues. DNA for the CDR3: TGTGCCAGCAGTTACACAGAGCACTACGAGCAGTACTTC. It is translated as CASSYTEHYEQYF.

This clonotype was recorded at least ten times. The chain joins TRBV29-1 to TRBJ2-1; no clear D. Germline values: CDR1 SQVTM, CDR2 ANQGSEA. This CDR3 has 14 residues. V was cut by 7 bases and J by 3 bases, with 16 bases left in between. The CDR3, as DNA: TGCAGCGCCTCATCGATGGTTAGCTACAATGAGCAGTTCTTC. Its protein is CSASSMVSYNEQFF.

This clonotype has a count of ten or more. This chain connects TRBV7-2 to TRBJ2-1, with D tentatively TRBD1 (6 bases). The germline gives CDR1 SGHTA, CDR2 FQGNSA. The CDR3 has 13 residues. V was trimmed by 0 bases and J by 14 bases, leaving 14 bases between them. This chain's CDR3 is CASSLAQGRSEFF. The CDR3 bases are TGTGCCAGCAGCTTAGCACAGGGCCGGTCAGAGTTCTTC.

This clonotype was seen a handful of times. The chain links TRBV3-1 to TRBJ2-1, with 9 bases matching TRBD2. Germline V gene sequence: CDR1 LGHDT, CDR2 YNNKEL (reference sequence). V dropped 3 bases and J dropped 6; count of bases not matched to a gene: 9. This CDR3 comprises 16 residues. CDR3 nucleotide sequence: TGTGCCAGCAGCCAGCCCGGGACTAGCCCTATCAATGAGCAGTTCTTC. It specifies CASSQPGTSPINEQFF.

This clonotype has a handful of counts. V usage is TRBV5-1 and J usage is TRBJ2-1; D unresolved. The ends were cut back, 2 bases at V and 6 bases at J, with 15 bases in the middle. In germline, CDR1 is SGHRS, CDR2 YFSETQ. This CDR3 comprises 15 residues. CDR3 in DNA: TGCGCCAGCAGCTTAAGCCCGCCGGCTAGCAATGAGCAGTTCTTC. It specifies CASSLSPPASNEQFF.

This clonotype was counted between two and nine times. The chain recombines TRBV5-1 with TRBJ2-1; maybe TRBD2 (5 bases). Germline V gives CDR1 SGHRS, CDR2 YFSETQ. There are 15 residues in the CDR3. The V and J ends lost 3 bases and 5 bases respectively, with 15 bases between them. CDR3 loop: CASSWTTKLDNEQFF. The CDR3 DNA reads TGCGCCAGCAGCTGGACGACTAAGCTTGACAATGAGCAGTTCTTC.

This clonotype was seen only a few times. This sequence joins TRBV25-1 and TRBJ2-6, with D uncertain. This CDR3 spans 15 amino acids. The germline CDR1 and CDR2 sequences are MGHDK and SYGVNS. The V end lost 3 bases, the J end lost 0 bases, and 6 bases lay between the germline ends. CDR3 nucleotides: TGTGCCAGCAGTGACCGAAACTCTGGGGCCAACGTCCTGACTTTC. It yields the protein CASSDRNSGANVLTF.

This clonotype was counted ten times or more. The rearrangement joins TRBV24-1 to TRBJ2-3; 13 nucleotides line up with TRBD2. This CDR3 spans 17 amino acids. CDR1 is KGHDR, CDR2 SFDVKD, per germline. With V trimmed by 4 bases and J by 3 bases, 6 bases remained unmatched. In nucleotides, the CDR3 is TGTGCCACCAGTGAAGGACTAGCGGGAGCGAGGACAGATACGCAGTATTTT. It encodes CATSEGLAGARTDTQYF.

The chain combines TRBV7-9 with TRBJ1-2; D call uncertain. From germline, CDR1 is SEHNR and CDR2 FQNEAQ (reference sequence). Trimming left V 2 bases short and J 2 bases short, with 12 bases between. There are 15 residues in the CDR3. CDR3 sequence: CASSLSGTLNYGYTF. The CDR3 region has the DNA TGTGCCAGCAGCTTAAGTGGCACCTTAAACTATGGCTACACCTTC.

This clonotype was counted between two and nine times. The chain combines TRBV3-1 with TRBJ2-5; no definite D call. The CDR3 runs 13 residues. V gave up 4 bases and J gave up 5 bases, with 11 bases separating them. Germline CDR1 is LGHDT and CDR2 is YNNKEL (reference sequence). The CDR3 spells CASSRERRETQYF. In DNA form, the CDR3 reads TGTGCCAGCAGCCGAGAAAGGCGGGAGACCCAGTACTTC.

The CDR3 DNA reads as TGTGCCAGCAGCAGACAGAACACCGGGGAGCTGTTTTTT. Translating gives CASSRQNTGELFF. The chain uses TRBV2 and TRBJ2-2; D call uncertain. This CDR3 spans 13 amino acids. Germline V lookup: CDR1 SNHLY, CDR2 FYNNEI. Between the trimmed V and J ends, which lost 6 bases and 1 base, there was a span of 6 bases. The full variable domain, rest sourced from reference TRBV2 and TRBJ2-2, is EPEVTQTPSHQVTQMGQEVILRCVPISNHLYFYWYRQILGQKVEFLVSFYNNEISEKSEIFDDQFSVERPDGSNFTLKIRSTKLEDSAMYFCASSRQNTGELFFGEGSRLTVL.

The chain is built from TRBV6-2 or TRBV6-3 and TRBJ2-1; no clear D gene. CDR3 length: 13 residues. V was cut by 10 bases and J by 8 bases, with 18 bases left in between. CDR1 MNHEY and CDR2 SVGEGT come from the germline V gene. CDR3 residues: CAKQLISGDEQFF. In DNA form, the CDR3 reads TGTGCCAAGCAGTTAATTTCGGGCGATGAGCAGTTCTTC.

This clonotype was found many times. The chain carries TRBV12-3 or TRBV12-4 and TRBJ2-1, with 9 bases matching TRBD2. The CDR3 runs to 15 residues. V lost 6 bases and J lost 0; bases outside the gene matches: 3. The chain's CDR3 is CASRTSGASYNEQFF. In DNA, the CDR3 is TGTGCCAGCAGGACTAGCGGAGCCTCCTACAATGAGCAGTTCTTC.

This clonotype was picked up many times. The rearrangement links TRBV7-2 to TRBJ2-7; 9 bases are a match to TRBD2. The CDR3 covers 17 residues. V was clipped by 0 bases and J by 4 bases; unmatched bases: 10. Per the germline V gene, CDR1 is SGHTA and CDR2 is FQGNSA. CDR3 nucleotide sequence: TGTGCCAGCAGCTTAGCTCCGAGGCGGGAGGGGGGGTACGAGCAGTACTTC. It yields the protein CASSLAPRREGGYEQYF.

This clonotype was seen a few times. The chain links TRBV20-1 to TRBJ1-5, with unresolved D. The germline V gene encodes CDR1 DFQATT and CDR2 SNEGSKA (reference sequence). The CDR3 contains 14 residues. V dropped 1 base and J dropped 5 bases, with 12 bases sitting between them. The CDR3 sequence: CSARVGTYHQPQHF. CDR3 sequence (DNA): TGCAGTGCTAGAGTGGGCACGTACCATCAGCCCCAGCATTTT.

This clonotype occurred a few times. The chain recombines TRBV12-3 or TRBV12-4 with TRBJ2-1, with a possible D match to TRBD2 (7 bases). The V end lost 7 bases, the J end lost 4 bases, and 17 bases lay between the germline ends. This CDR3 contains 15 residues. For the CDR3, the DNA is TGTGCCAGCACTGGGGGGGGCCCTCCTTACAATGAGCAGTTCTTC. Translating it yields CASTGGGPPYNEQFF.